Here is one T cell receptor beta chain with its context. Its specificity is not known. The missing conserved phenylalanine or tryptophan at the end of this CDR3 makes a read error likely. Tregs were sorted as CD4+CD25+CD127-/low cells. Semi-nested PCR with Nested Universal Primer A followed constant-region reverse priming of full-length variable regions. TCRdb ran MiXCR on the 5' RACE reads and lists one entry per CDR3 protein. The table has over 25,000 distinct CDR3 sequences, roughly a quarter seen once; the top ten hold about 2.5%. The study, taken as a whole, reports: Greatest tumor Treg TCR overlap was with tumor naive CD4+ cells. The larger-cohort validation was restricted to a single TCR beta V-J rearrangement rather than whole repertoires. In terms of TCR gene usage, tumor memory CD4+ T cells clustered together with blood and lymph node memory CD4+ cells, as well as with lymph node naive CD4+ cells.

CDR3 size: 16 residues. The V gene's germline CDR1 is MNHNS and CDR2 SASEGT. V lost 4 bases and J lost 3, with 18 bases in between. The sequence was obtained from a female donor with breast cancer. V usage is TRBV6-1 and J usage is TRBJ1-2, with D unresolved. Sequenced sample: tumor-infiltrating Tregs sorted from the breast tumor. The CDR3 here is CASSAYGGNYDYGYTL. CDR3 sequence (DNA): TGTGCCAGCAGTGCCTACGGAGGAAACTACGACTATGGCTACACCCTC.